The 18 T cell receptor beta chains listed next were all sequenced from one sample in a study of T cells after yellow fever vaccination. TCRdb redid the calling of the 5' RACE reads with MiXCR, one entry per CDR3 protein. The data show about 74,000 distinct CDR3 sequences, more than 5.5% seen once. The input for sequencing was CD8+ T cells sorted from PBMCs, taken about 5 days after the first yellow fever vaccination. These receptors originate from a man in his late teens or twenties who received the YFV17D yellow fever vaccine.

This chain connects TRBV7-9 to TRBJ2-5; maybe TRBD1 (5 bases). The CDR3 contains 17 residues. Germline CDR1 is SEHNR and CDR2 is FQNEAQ (reference sequence). Trimming pared 5 bases from V and 5 bases from J, leaving 24 bases between. This CDR3 reads CASSPRVWQGGVETQYF. CDR3 coding DNA: TGTGCCAGCAGCCCAAGGGTCTGGCAGGGCGGTGTGGAGACCCAGTACTTC. Combining the CDR3 with reference TRBV7-9 and TRBJ2-5 gives the whole variable domain DTGVSQNPRHKITKRGQNVTFRCDPISEHNRLYWYRQTLGQGPEFLTYFQNEAQLEKSRLLSDRFSAERPKGSFSTLEIQRTEQGDSAMYLCASSPRVWQGGVETQYFGPGTRLLVL.

This chain uses TRBV5-5 with TRBJ2-7; tentative D call: TRBD1 (5 bases). V gave up 1 base and J gave up 2 bases, with 7 bases separating them. CDR1 and CDR2 (germline): SGHKS, YYEKEE (reference sequence). The CDR3 spans 13 residues. In nucleotides, the CDR3 is TGTGCCAGCAGCTTGCCAGGGACCTACGAGCAGTACTTC. Translated: CASSLPGTYEQYF.

This clonotype was detected only a few times. The chain carries TRBV15 and TRBJ2-3; D remains unclear. CDR1 and CDR2 (germline): LNHNV, YYDKDF (reference sequence). CDR3 size: 17 residues. Trimming removed 0 bases from V and 2 bases from J, with 15 bases in between. CDR3 sequence reads: CATSRDGPGSLTDTQYF. In DNA form, the CDR3 reads TGTGCCACCAGCAGAGATGGTCCGGGCAGCCTCACAGATACGCAGTATTTT.

This clonotype was counted at least ten times. The gene calls are TRBV4-1 and TRBJ2-7; maybe TRBD1 (5 bases). Germline lookup yields CDR1 MGHRA and CDR2 YSYEKL. This CDR3 has 14 amino acids. V was pared by 2 bases and J by 3 bases, with 11 bases between. The CDR3 loop is CASSQNPRVYEQYF. CDR3 bases: TGCGCCAGCAGCCAAAATCCCAGGGTCTACGAGCAGTACTTC.

In this sample, this clonotype turned up many times. J is TRBJ2-5 and V is TRBV10-2; D not certain. CDR1 WSHSY and CDR2 SAAADI come from the germline V gene. The CDR3 is 13 amino acids. V lost 3 bases and J lost 3, with 8 bases in between. DNA of the CDR3: TGCGCCAGCAGTGATGGGCGTAAAGAGACCCAGTACTTC. As protein: CASSDGRKETQYF.

This clonotype was picked up a small number of times. The chain couples TRBV15 to TRBJ2-5, with D unclear. This CDR3 region has 16 residues. The germline CDR1 and CDR2 sequences are LNHNV and YYDKDF (reference sequence). Trimming cost V 3 bases and J 3 bases, with 17 bases left between them. In DNA form, the CDR3 reads TGTGCCACCAGCAGTGGCACACCTTACTTTGAAGAGACCCAGTACTTC. Protein: CATSSGTPYFEETQYF.

This clonotype appeared many times. Here the CDR3 DNA reads TGTGCCACCGGCGGGCCTCGGGGGGATACGCAGTATTTT. This sequence encodes CATGGPRGDTQYF. This chain links TRBV5-6 with TRBJ2-3, with a weak D call TRBD2 (6 bases). The CDR3 totals 13 residues. CDR1 and CDR2 (germline): SGHDT, YYEEEE. Trimming left V 9 bases short and J 6 bases short, with 17 bases between.

This clonotype was picked up many times. The V gene is TRBV2, the J gene TRBJ2-3; no firm D call. Germline V gives CDR1 SNHLY, CDR2 FYNNEI. The V and J ends lost 2 bases and 3 bases respectively, with 12 bases between them. The CDR3 totals 15 residues. The CDR3 here is CASSETTSGTDTQYF. The DNA of the CDR3 is TGTGCCAGCAGTGAAACCACGAGTGGAACAGATACGCAGTATTTT.

V and J are TRBV4-1 and TRBJ2-7, with D possibly TRBD2 on 6 matching bases. V lost 0 bases to trimming and J lost 0 bases, with 15 bases between them. Germline loops: CDR1 MGHRA, CDR2 YSYEKL. The CDR3 is made up of 17 amino acids. The CDR3 DNA reads as TGCGCCAGCAGCCAAGATGATTGGACGGGGGTCTCCTACGAGCAGTACTTC. Protein: CASSQDDWTGVSYEQYF.

As regards this clonotype: The junction differs from germline at one of its ends, possibly a read error. The genes are TRBV5-6 and TRBJ2-5; 7 bases are shared with TRBD2. Germline V gives CDR1 SGHDT, CDR2 YYEEEE. This CDR3 is built from 14 residues. CDR3 nucleotide sequence: TGTGCCAGCAGCCCCCCTCCGCTGCGGGAGACCCGGTACTTC. Translating gives CASSPPPLRETRYF.

This clonotype was seen a few times. The genes are TRBV12-3 or TRBV12-4 and TRBJ2-3; possibly TRBD1 for D (5 bases). The V and J ends lost 3 bases and 4 bases respectively, with 11 bases between them. The CDR3 totals 14 residues. Here the CDR3 reads CASSLVQGPDTQYF. The DNA for the CDR3 is TGTGCCAGCAGTTTGGTTCAGGGCCCAGATACGCAGTATTTT.

Only a few counts were recorded for this clonotype. J is TRBJ2-3 and V is TRBV19; D unclear. With 10 bases removed from V and 3 bases from J, the gap between germline ends came to 5 bases. The CDR3 runs 10 residues. Germline V lookup: CDR1 LNHDA, CDR2 SQIVND (reference sequence). CDR3 coding DNA: TGTGCCACCCGGACAGATACGCAGTATTTT. Its translation is CATRTDTQYF.

In its sample, this clonotype was seen a few times. The chain uses TRBV4-1 and TRBJ2-1; 8 bases align to TRBD1. CDR3 size: 15 residues. Germline CDR1 MGHRA, CDR2 YSYEKL. V lost 4 bases to trimming and J lost 9 bases; unmatched junction nucleotides: 11. CDR3 residues: CASSPEGTGYSEQFF. CDR3 nucleotide sequence: TGCGCCAGCAGCCCTGAGGGGACAGGTTATAGTGAGCAGTTCTTC.

This clonotype showed up just a few times. The genes are TRBV6-4 and TRBJ2-3, with 14 nucleotides matching TRBD2. This CDR3 region has 16 residues. The V and J ends lost 9 bases and 2 bases, in that order; junction bases with no gene match: 7. Germline lookup yields CDR1 MRHNA and CDR2 SNTAGT. This CDR3 is CASKSTSGGDTDTQYF. The DNA of the CDR3 is TGTGCCAGTAAATCGACTAGCGGGGGGGACACAGATACGCAGTATTTT.

For this clonotype: Mismatch with germline at one junction end may stem from a read error. This chain uses TRBV5-1 with TRBJ2-5; the D gene could be TRBD1 or TRBD2 (6 bases each). The germline V gene has CDR1 SGHRS and CDR2 YFSETQ. The CDR3 totals 16 residues. This CDR3 is CARSLNWLQGGETQYF. Here the CDR3 DNA reads TGCGCCAGAAGCTTGAATTGGTTACAGGGAGGAGAGACCCAGTACTTC.

There are many counts of this clonotype. In DNA form, the CDR3 reads TGCGCCAGCAGCCCAAACCCTTACAATGAGCAGTTCTTC. Amino acids: CASSPNPYNEQFF. The rearrangement links TRBV4-3 to TRBJ2-1; the D is unclear. The length of the CDR3 is 13 residues. The V end was cut by 4 bases, the J end by 4 bases, with 8 bases between. Germline V lookup: CDR1 LGHNA, CDR2 YSLEER.

This clonotype came up many times. The chain employs TRBV9 and TRBJ1-1; a possible D gene is TRBD1 (5 bases). CDR3 length: 13 amino acids. Trimming left V 0 bases short and J 5 bases short, with 8 bases between. Germline assignment: CDR1 SGDLS and CDR2 YYNGEE. CDR3 sequence: CASSVGGSTEAFF. DNA for the CDR3: TGTGCCAGCAGCGTAGGGGGGTCAACTGAAGCTTTCTTT.

The chain links TRBV27 to TRBJ1-6, with 9 positions matching TRBD1. Trimming at V came to 3 bases and at J to 12 bases, leaving 6 bases not matched to a gene. Germline V CDR1 and CDR2: MNHEY, SMNVEV (reference sequence). This CDR3 spans 14 amino acids. CDR3 nucleotides: TGTGCCAGCAGTTTTCGACAGGGGGTGAAACCCCTCCACTTT. This encodes CASSFRQGVKPLHF.